This note documents a single TCR beta chain sequence. The antigen remains unidentified. The data derive from a study of OX40 agonist ivuxolimab in advanced cancers. Study information: Ivuxolimab is an agonistic anti-OX40 (CD134) antibody, and patients were treated with it. Head and neck, renal cell, melanoma or hepatocellular carcinoma were the cancers that dose-escalation patients had.

TCRdb keeps only in-frame clones here, not all; method: immunoSEQ multiplex PCR. Altogether 55,000 to 85,000 clones are present, approximately 90% being singletons, with the ten largest covering around 7.3%. V lost 7 bases, J lost 4 bases, and 6 bases stayed unmatched. Germline V lookup: CDR1 SQVTM, CDR2 ANQGSEA. CDR3 length: 13 amino acids. Study-wide results and limits: The study found among the lowest clonal expansion in partial responders at 0.1-3.0 mg/kg.

This TCR derives from an adult with an advanced solid tumor such as melanoma, head and neck, liver or kidney cancer. The chain links TRBV29-1 to TRBJ2-7, with 11 bases fitting TRBD1. Material: CD4+ or CD8+ T cells sorted from blood, obtained in a trial of the OX40 agonist ivuxolimab. The CDR3 DNA follows: TGCAGCGCCGGGACAGGGGGATTGTACGAGCAGTACTTC. It specifies CSAGTGGLYEQYF.